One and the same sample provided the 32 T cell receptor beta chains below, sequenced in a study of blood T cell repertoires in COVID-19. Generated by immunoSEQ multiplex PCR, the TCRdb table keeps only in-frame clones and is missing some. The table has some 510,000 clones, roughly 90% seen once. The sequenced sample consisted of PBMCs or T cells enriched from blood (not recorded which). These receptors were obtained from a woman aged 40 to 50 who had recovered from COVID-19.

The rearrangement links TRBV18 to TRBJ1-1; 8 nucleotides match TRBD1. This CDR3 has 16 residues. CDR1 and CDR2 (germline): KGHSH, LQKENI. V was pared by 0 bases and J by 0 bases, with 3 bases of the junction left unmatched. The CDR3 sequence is CASSPPTGAVNTEAFF. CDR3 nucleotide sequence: TGTGCCAGCTCACCACCGACAGGGGCAGTGAACACTGAAGCTTTCTTT.

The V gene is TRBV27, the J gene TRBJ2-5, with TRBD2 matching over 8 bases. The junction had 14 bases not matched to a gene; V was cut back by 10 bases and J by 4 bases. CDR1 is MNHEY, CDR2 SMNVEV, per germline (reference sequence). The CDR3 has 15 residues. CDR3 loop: CATRPGLVGAETQYF. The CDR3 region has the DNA TGTGCCACTAGACCGGGACTAGTGGGCGCAGAGACCCAGTACTTC.

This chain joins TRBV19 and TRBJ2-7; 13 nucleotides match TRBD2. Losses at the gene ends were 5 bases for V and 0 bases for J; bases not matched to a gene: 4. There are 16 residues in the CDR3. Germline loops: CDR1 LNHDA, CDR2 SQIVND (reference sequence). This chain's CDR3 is CASSFRTSGSSYEQYF. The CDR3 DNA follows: TGTGCCAGTAGTTTCCGGACTAGCGGGAGCTCCTACGAGCAGTACTTC.

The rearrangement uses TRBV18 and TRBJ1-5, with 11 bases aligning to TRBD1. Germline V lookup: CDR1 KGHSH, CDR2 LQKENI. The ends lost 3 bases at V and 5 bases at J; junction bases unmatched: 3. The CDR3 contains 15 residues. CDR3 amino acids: CASSPGTGGDQPQHF. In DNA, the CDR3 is TGTGCCAGCTCACCTGGGACAGGGGGAGATCAGCCCCAGCATTTT.

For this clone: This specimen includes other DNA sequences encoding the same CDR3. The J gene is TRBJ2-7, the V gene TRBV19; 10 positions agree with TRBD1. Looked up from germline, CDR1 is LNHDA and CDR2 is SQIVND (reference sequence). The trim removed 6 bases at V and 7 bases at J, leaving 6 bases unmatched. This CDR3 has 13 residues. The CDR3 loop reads CASRVTGGEEQYF. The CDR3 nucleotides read TGTGCCAGTAGGGTGACAGGGGGCGAGGAGCAGTACTTC. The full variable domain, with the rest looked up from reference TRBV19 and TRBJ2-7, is DGGITQSPKYLFRKEGQNVTLSCEQNLNHDAMYWYRQDPGQGLRLIYYSQIVNDFQKGDIAEGYSVSREKKESFPLTVTSAQKNPTAFYLCASRVTGGEEQYFGPGTRLTVT.

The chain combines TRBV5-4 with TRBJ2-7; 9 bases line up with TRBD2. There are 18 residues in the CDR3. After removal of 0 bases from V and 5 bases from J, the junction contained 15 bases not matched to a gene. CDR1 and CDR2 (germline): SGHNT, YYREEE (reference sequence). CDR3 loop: CASSLVGDISGGKDEQYF. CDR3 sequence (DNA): TGTGCCAGCAGCTTGGTAGGGGACATTAGCGGGGGTAAGGACGAGCAGTACTTC.

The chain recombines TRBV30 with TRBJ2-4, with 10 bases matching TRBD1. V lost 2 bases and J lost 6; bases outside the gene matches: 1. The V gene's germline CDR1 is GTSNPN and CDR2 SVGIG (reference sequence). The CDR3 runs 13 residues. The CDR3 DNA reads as TGTGCCTGGAGTTGGACAGGGGGAAACATTCAGTACTTC. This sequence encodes CAWSWTGGNIQYF.

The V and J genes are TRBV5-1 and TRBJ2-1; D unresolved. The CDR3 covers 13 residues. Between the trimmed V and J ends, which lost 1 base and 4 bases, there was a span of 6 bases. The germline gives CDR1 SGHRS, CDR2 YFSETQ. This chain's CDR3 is CASSLSRYNEQFF. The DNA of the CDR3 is TGCGCCAGCAGCTTGTCCAGATACAATGAGCAGTTCTTC.

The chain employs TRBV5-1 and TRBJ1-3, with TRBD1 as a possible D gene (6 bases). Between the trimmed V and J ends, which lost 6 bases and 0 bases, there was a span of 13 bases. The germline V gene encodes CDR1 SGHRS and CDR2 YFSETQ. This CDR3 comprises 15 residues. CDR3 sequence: CASTETGLSGNTIYF. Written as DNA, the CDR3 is TGCGCCAGCACCGAAACAGGGCTCTCTGGAAACACCATATATTTT. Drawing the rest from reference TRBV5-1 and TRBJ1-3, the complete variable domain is KAGVTQTPRYLIKTRGQQVTLSCSPISGHRSVSWYQQTPGQGLQFLFEYFSETQRNKGNFPGRFSGRQFSNSRSEMNVSTLELGDSALYLCASTETGLSGNTIYFGEGSWLTVV.

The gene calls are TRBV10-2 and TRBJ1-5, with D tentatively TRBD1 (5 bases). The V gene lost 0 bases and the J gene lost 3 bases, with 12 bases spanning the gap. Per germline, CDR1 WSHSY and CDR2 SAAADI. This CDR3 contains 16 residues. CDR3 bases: TGCGCCAGCAGTGAGTCAGTTACGGGACTCAATCAGCCCCAGCATTTT. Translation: CASSESVTGLNQPQHF.

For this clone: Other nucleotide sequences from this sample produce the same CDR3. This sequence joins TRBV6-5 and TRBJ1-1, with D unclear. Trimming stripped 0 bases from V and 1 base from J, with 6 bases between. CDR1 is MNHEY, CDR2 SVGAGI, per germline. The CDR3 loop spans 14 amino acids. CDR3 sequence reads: CASSYSGGNTEAFF. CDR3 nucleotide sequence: TGTGCCAGCAGTTACTCGGGAGGGAACACTGAAGCTTTCTTT.

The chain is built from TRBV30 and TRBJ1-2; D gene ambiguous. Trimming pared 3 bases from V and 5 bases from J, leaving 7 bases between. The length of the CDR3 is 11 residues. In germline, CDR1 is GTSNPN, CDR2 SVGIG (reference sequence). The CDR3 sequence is CAWSGLYGYTF. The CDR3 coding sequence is TGTGCCTGGAGCGGACTTTATGGCTACACCTTC.

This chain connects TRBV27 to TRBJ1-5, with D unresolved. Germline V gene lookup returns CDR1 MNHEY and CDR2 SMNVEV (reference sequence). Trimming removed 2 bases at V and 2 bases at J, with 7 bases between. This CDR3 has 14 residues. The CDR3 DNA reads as TGTGCCAGCAGTTTAAAGCCCGGCAATCAGCCCCAGCATTTT. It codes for CASSLKPGNQPQHF.

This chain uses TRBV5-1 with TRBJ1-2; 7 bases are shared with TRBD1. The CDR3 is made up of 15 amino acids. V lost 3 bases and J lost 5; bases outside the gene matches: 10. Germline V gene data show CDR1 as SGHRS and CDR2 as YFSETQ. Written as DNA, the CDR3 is TGCGCCAGCAGCTGGGGACAGAGTAGGGCGTATGGCTACACCTTC. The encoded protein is CASSWGQSRAYGYTF.

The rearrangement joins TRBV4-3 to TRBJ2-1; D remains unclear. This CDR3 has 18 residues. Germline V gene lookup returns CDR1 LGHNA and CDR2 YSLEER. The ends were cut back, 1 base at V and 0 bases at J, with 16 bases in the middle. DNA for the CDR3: TGCGCCAGCAGCCAAGGAACGGTCCTAACCTCCTCCTACAATGAGCAGTTCTTC. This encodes CASSQGTVLTSSYNEQFF.

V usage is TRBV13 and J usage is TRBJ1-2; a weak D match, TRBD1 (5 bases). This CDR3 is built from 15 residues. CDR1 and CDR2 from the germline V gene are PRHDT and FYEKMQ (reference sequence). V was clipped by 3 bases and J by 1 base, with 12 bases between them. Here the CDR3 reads CASSLRQGGNYGYTF. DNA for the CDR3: TGTGCCAGCAGCTTGCGGCAGGGAGGTAACTATGGCTACACCTTC.

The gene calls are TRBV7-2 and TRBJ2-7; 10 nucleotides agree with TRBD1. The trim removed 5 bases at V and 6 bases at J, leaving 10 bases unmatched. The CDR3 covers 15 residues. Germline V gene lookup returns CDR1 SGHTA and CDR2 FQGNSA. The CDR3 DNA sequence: TGTGCCAGCAGCCAGCGGGACAGGGGTGTAAGCGAGCAGTACTTC. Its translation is CASSQRDRGVSEQYF.

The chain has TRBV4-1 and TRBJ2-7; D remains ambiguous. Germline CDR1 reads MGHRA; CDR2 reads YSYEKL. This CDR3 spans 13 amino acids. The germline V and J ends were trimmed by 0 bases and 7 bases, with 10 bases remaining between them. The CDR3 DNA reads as TGCGCCAGCAGCCAAGATTCCCGGCGGGAGCAGTACTTC. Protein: CASSQDSRREQYF.

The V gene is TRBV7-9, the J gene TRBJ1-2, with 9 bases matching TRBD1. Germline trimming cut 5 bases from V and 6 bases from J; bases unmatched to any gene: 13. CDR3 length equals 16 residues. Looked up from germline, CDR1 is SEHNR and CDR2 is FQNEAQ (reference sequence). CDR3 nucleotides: TGTGCCAGCAGCAAATACGAGGGACAGGGACTAGATGGCTACACCTTC. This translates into CASSKYEGQGLDGYTF.

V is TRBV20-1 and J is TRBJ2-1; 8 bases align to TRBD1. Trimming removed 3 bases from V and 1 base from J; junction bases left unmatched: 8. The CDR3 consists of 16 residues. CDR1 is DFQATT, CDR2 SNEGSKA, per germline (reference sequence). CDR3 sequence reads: CSASPDRGVSYNEQFF. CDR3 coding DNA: TGCAGTGCTAGTCCCGACAGGGGAGTATCCTACAATGAGCAGTTCTTC.

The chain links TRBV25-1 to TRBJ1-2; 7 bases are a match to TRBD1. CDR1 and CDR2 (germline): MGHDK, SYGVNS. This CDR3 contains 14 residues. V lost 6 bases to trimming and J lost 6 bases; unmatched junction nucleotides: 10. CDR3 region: CASRLAGTVHGYTF. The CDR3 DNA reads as TGTGCCAGCAGATTGGCCGGGACAGTCCATGGCTACACCTTC.

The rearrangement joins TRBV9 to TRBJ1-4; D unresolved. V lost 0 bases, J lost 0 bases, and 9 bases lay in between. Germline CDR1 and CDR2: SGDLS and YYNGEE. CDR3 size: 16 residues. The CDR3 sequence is CASSVEGRPTNEKLFF. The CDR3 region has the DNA TGTGCCAGCAGCGTAGAAGGGAGACCAACTAATGAAAAACTGTTTTTT. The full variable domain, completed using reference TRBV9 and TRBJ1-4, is DSGVTQTPKHLITATGQRVTLRCSPRSGDLSVYWYQQSLDQGLQFLIQYYNGEERAKGNILERFSAQQFPDLHSELNLSSLELGDSALYFCASSVEGRPTNEKLFFGSGTQLSVL.

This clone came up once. The CDR3 sequence is CASSFNRGTEAFF. The CDR3 nucleotides read TGTGCCAGTAGTTTCAACCGGGGGACTGAAGCTTTCTTT. The chain joins TRBV19 to TRBJ1-1, with a weak D call TRBD1 (5 bases). CDR1 LNHDA and CDR2 SQIVND come from the germline V gene (reference sequence). The V gene lost 5 bases and the J gene lost 5 bases, with 12 bases spanning the gap. The CDR3 covers 13 residues.

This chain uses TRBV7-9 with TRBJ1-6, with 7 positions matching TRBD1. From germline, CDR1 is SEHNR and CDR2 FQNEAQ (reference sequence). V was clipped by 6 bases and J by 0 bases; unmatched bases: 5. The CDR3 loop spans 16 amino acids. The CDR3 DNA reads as TGTGCCAGCAGACCATGGACAGGCTCCTATAATTCACCCCTCCACTTT. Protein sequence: CASRPWTGSYNSPLHF.

The CDR3 is CASRAGLGGYTF. The CDR3, as DNA: TGTGCCAGCAGGGCAGGGCTTGGTGGCTACACCTTC. The rearrangement links TRBV12-3 or TRBV12-4 to TRBJ1-2; possibly TRBD1 for D (5 bases). The CDR3 totals 12 residues. Trimming removed 6 bases from V and 7 bases from J, with 12 bases in between.

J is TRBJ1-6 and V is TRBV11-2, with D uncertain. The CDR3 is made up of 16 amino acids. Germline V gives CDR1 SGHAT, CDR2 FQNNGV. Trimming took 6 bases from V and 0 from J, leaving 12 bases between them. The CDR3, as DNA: TGTGCCAGCAGTAGTCGGAGCTTCTCCTATAATTCACCCCTCCACTTT. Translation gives CASSSRSFSYNSPLHF.

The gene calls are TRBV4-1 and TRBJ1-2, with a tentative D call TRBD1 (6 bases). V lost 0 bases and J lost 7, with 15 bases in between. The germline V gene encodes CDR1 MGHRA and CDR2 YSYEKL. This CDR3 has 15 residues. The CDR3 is CASSQESWGRGGYTF. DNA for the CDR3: TGCGCCAGCAGCCAAGAATCATGGGGGCGCGGTGGCTACACCTTC.

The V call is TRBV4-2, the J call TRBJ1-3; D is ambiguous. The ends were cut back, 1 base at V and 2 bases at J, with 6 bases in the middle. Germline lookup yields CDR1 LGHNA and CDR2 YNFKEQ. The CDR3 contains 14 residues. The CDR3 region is CASSQVGTGNTIYF. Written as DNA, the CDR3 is TGTGCCAGCAGCCAAGTCGGTACTGGAAACACCATATATTTT.

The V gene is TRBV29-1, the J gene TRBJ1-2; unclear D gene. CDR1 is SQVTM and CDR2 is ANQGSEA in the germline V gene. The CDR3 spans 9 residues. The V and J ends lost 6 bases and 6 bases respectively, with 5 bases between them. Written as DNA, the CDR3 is TGCAGCGTACGGGATGGCTACACCTTC. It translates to CSVRDGYTF.

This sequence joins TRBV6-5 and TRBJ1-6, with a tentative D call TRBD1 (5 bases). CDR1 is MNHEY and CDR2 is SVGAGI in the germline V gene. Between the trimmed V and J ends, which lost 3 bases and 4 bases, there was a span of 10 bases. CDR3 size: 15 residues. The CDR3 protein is CASSYPRVYNSPLHF. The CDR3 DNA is TGTGCCAGCAGTTATCCCAGGGTTTATAATTCACCCCTCCACTTT.

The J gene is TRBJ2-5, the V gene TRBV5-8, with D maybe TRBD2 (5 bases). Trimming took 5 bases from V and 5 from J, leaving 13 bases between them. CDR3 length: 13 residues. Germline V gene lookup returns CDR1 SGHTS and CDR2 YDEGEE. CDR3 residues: CASRRVSQETQYF. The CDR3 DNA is TGTGCCAGCAGGAGGGTGTCCCAGGAGACCCAGTACTTC.

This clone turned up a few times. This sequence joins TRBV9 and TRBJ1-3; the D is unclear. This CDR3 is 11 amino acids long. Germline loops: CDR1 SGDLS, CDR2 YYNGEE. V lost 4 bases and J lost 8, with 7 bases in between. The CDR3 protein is CASSSRDTIYF. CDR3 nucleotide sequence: TGTGCCAGCAGCTCCCGGGACACCATATATTTT.